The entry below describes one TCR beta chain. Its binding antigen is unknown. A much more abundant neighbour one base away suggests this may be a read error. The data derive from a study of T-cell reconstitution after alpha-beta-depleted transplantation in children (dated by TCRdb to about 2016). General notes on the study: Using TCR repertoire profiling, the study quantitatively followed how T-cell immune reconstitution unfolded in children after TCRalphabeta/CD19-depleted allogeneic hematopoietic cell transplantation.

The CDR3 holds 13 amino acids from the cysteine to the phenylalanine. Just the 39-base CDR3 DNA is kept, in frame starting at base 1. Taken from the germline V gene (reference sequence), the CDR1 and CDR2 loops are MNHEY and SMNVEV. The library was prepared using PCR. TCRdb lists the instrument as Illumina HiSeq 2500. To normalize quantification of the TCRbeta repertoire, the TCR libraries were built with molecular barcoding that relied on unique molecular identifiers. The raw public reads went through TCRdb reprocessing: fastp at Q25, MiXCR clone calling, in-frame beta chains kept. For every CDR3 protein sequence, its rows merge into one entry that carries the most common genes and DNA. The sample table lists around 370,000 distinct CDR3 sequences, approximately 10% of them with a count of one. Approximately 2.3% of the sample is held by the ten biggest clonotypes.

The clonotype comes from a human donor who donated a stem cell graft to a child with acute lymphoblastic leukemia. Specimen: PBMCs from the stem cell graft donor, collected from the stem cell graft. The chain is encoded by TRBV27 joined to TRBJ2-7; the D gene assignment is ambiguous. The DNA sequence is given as TGTGCCACCAGTTTGTCGTTATCCTACGAGCAGTACTTC. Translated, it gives CATSLSLSYEQYF.